This is a list of T cell receptor beta chains from one sample in a study of read filtering for tumor transcriptome and immune sequencing. TCRdb re-derived calls from the reads in MiXCR, one entry per CDR3 protein. In the table there are about 90,000 distinct CDR3 sequences, approximately 13% of which are singletons. The source material was a population of CD138-negative cells sorted from bone marrow. The receptors originated from a donor older than 35 with multiple myeloma. Each CDR3 is given with its conserved first and last residue. The order of the fields is V gene, D gene, clone size, J gene, CDR3 DNA, CDR3 protein. D genes are given only for firm matches. The listing skips clone size in some rows; elsewhere it reads once, few, many or a size class.

v_call: TRBV20-1; d_call: NA; clone_size: many; j_call: TRBJ2-7; cdr3_nt: TGCAGTGCCCGGACTGCCTCCTACGAGCAGTACTTC; cdr3_aa: CSARTASYEQYF
v_call: TRBV5-1; d_call: TRBD1; clone_size: many; j_call: TRBJ2-1; cdr3_nt: TGCGCCAGCAGCTTGGACAGGGGGAAGACCTACAATGAGCAGTTCTTC; cdr3_aa: CASSLDRGKTYNEQFF
v_call: TRBV11-3; d_call: NA; clone_size: NA; j_call: TRBJ2-3; cdr3_nt: TGTGCCAGCATCGCCGGGGGGCCAACAGATACGCAGTATTTT; cdr3_aa: CASIAGGPTDTQYF
v_call: TRBV7-6; d_call: TRBD2; clone_size: many; j_call: TRBJ2-3; cdr3_nt: TGTGCCAGCAGCATGAGCGGGAGGGCCCTCACAGATACGCAGTATTTT; cdr3_aa: CASSMSGRALTDTQYF
v_call: TRBV29-1; d_call: NA; clone_size: many; j_call: TRBJ1-1; cdr3_nt: TGCAGCGTTGACAGGGCTATGAACACTGAAGCTTTCTTT; cdr3_aa: CSVDRAMNTEAFF
v_call: TRBV29-1; d_call: TRBD2; clone_size: many; j_call: TRBJ2-5; cdr3_nt: TGCAGCGTTGGCCCATACTCAGGAGGCGGGGGGGAGACCCAGTACTTC; cdr3_aa: CSVGPYSGGGGETQYF
v_call: TRBV7-9; d_call: TRBD2; clone_size: few; j_call: TRBJ2-3; cdr3_nt: TGTGCCAGCAGCTTAGTGGGTGGGAGGGCCGGAGATACGCAGTATTTT; cdr3_aa: CASSLVGGRAGDTQYF
v_call: TRBV5-4; d_call: TRBD2; clone_size: NA; j_call: TRBJ2-1; cdr3_nt: TGTGCCAGCGGCCCAACTAGCGGGAGGGACGATGAGCAGTTCTTC; cdr3_aa: CASGPTSGRDDEQFF
v_call: TRBV20-1; d_call: TRBD2; clone_size: many; j_call: TRBJ2-1; cdr3_nt: TGCAGTGCTAGAGACTCTCGAACCAGCGGGAGAGGGAATGAGCAGTTCTTC; cdr3_aa: CSARDSRTSGRGNEQFF
v_call: TRBV20-1; d_call: TRBD1; clone_size: many; j_call: TRBJ1-2; cdr3_nt: TGCAGTGCCCAGACAGGGGGCTATGGCTACACCTTC; cdr3_aa: CSAQTGGYGYTF
v_call: TRBV5-1; d_call: NA; clone_size: many; j_call: TRBJ2-3; cdr3_nt: TGCGCCAGCAGTATGGATACAGATACGCAGTATTTT; cdr3_aa: CASSMDTDTQYF
v_call: TRBV29-1; d_call: NA; clone_size: many; j_call: TRBJ2-5; cdr3_nt: TGCAGCGTTGGAGGGACGGCTCAAGAGACCCAGTACTTC; cdr3_aa: CSVGGTAQETQYF
v_call: TRBV7-3; d_call: NA; clone_size: few; j_call: TRBJ2-3; cdr3_nt: TGTGCCTCGGGGAAGGGCACAGATACGCAGTATTTT; cdr3_aa: CASGKGTDTQYF
v_call: TRBV19; d_call: NA; clone_size: many; j_call: TRBJ2-3; cdr3_nt: TGTGCCAGTAGTATAGGGGGAAGCACAGATACGCAGTATTTT; cdr3_aa: CASSIGGSTDTQYF
v_call: TRBV19; d_call: NA; clone_size: many; j_call: TRBJ2-3; cdr3_nt: TGTGCCAGTAGCACAGCGGGTAGCACAGATACGCAGTATTTT; cdr3_aa: CASSTAGSTDTQYF
v_call: TRBV10-3; d_call: TRBD2; clone_size: few; j_call: TRBJ2-5; cdr3_nt: TGTGCCATCAGCGCGGGGACTAGCGGGGTCCAAGAGACCCAGTACTTC; cdr3_aa: CAISAGTSGVQETQYF
v_call: TRBV7-7; d_call: TRBD2; clone_size: few; j_call: TRBJ2-5; cdr3_nt: TGTGCTAGCGGCTTAGGGACTAGCGGAGCCCAAGAGACCCAGTACTTC; cdr3_aa: CASGLGTSGAQETQYF
v_call: TRBV7-9; d_call: TRBD2; clone_size: many; j_call: TRBJ2-3; cdr3_nt: TGTGCCAGCAGCTCGCGACGGGGACTAGCGGTAGATACGCAGTATTTT; cdr3_aa: CASSSRRGLAVDTQYF
v_call: TRBV2; d_call: NA; clone_size: few; j_call: TRBJ2-2; cdr3_nt: TGTGCCAGCAGTGAACGGCGGCTGCAGAACACCGGGGAGCTGTTTTTT; cdr3_aa: CASSERRLQNTGELFF
v_call: TRBV18; d_call: TRBD2; clone_size: NA; j_call: TRBJ2-1; cdr3_nt: TGTGCCAGCTCACCAATTTCGACTAGCGGGAGAAACGAGCAGTTCTTC; cdr3_aa: CASSPISTSGRNEQFF
v_call: TRBV20-1; d_call: NA; clone_size: many; j_call: TRBJ2-7; cdr3_nt: TGCAGTGCTAGTCCTTTGAATGAGCAGTACTTC; cdr3_aa: CSASPLNEQYF
v_call: TRBV6-5; d_call: NA; clone_size: NA; j_call: TRBJ2-1; cdr3_nt: TGTGCCAGCAGTTGGTCAGGCAATGAGCAGTTCTTC; cdr3_aa: CASSWSGNEQFF
v_call: TRBV18; d_call: TRBD1; clone_size: many; j_call: TRBJ1-5; cdr3_nt: TGTGCCAGCTCACCTAAAGGGACAGGTAGCAATCAGCCCCAGCATTTT; cdr3_aa: CASSPKGTGSNQPQHF
v_call: TRBV6-2/TRBV6-3; d_call: TRBD1; clone_size: many; j_call: TRBJ2-1; cdr3_nt: TGTGCCAGCAGTTTCCGGGACAGGGATTTTTTCGAGCAGTTCTTC; cdr3_aa: CASSFRDRDFFEQFF
v_call: TRBV7-3; d_call: TRBD2; clone_size: many; j_call: TRBJ2-1; cdr3_nt: TGTGCCAGCAGCGTGACTAGCCCGAATGAGCAGTTCTTC; cdr3_aa: CASSVTSPNEQFF
v_call: TRBV7-9; d_call: TRBD2; clone_size: many; j_call: TRBJ2-1; cdr3_nt: TGTGCCAGCGAAGGGACTAGCGGGATCCTAGGCTCCTACAATGAGCAGTTCTTC; cdr3_aa: CASEGTSGILGSYNEQFF
v_call: TRBV13; d_call: TRBD2; clone_size: many; j_call: TRBJ2-5; cdr3_nt: TGTGCCAGCAGCCCCAGACTAGCGGGAGGTCTCGAAGAGACCCAGTACTTC; cdr3_aa: CASSPRLAGGLEETQYF
v_call: TRBV20-1; d_call: TRBD2; clone_size: many; j_call: TRBJ2-7; cdr3_nt: TGCAGTGCTAGCGGCGGGAGTATATCCTACGAGCAGTACTTC; cdr3_aa: CSASGGSISYEQYF
v_call: TRBV5-1; d_call: NA; clone_size: many; j_call: TRBJ2-1; cdr3_nt: TGCGCCAGCAGCTTAGAGGGACATACCTACAATGAGCAGTTCTTC; cdr3_aa: CASSLEGHTYNEQFF
v_call: TRBV10-3; d_call: NA; clone_size: many; j_call: TRBJ2-2; cdr3_nt: TGTGCCATCAGTGAGCCCCGGAGGAACACCGGGGAGCTGTTTTTT; cdr3_aa: CAISEPRRNTGELFF
v_call: TRBV6-1; d_call: NA; clone_size: many; j_call: TRBJ1-6; cdr3_nt: TGTGCCAGCAGTGAAGGTTGGGGGACTCCGAGCTCCTATAATTCACCCCTCCACTTT; cdr3_aa: CASSEGWGTPSSYNSPLHF
v_call: TRBV5-1; d_call: NA; clone_size: NA; j_call: TRBJ2-5; cdr3_nt: TGCGCCAGCAGCTCCGAGAGGGCCGGGGAGACCCAGTACTTC; cdr3_aa: CASSSERAGETQYF
v_call: TRBV20-1; d_call: NA; clone_size: many; j_call: TRBJ1-1; cdr3_nt: TGCAGTGCCCTTAAAGGTAAGGCAGATGAAGCTTTCTTT; cdr3_aa: CSALKGKADEAFF
v_call: TRBV4-1; d_call: TRBD2; clone_size: many; j_call: TRBJ2-7; cdr3_nt: TGCGCCAGCAGCCCCCCCCCAGGGTCGGGAGGGACCTACGAGCAGTACTTC; cdr3_aa: CASSPPPGSGGTYEQYF
v_call: TRBV10-3; d_call: TRBD1; clone_size: NA; j_call: TRBJ1-1; cdr3_nt: TGTGCCATCAGTGAGGACAGGGGGAACACTGAAGCTTTCTTT; cdr3_aa: CAISEDRGNTEAFF
v_call: TRBV11-1; d_call: NA; clone_size: many; j_call: TRBJ2-1; cdr3_nt: TGTGCCAGCAGCTTAGCCGCGGGGCAAGGAACTTACAATGAGCAGTTCTTC; cdr3_aa: CASSLAAGQGTYNEQFF
v_call: TRBV28; d_call: TRBD1; clone_size: many; j_call: TRBJ1-1; cdr3_nt: TGTGCCAGCAGTTTATATGGACAGGGACCGAATCCTGAAGCTTTCTTT; cdr3_aa: CASSLYGQGPNPEAFF
v_call: TRBV7-8; d_call: NA; clone_size: many; j_call: TRBJ2-1; cdr3_nt: TGTGCCAGCAGCTTATTGGCAGGGCCCCACAATGAGCAGTTCTTC; cdr3_aa: CASSLLAGPHNEQFF
v_call: TRBV13; d_call: NA; clone_size: many; j_call: TRBJ1-1; cdr3_nt: TGTGCCAGCAGCCGTACAGGGTTCTCCACTGAAGCTTTCTTT; cdr3_aa: CASSRTGFSTEAFF
v_call: TRBV6-5; d_call: NA; clone_size: many; j_call: TRBJ2-1; cdr3_nt: TGTGCCAGCAGTTACCCGGGGACATCCTACAATGAGCAGTTCTTC; cdr3_aa: CASSYPGTSYNEQFF
v_call: TRBV12-3/TRBV12-4; d_call: TRBD2; clone_size: many; j_call: TRBJ2-3; cdr3_nt: TGTGCCAGCGGGTTAAGGACTAGCGGCACAGATACGCAGTATTTT; cdr3_aa: CASGLRTSGTDTQYF
v_call: TRBV11-2; d_call: TRBD2; clone_size: NA; j_call: TRBJ2-1; cdr3_nt: TGTGCCAGCAGCCACGGGGCTAGCGGGAGTGATGAGCAGCTCTTC; cdr3_aa: CASSHGASGSDEQLF
v_call: TRBV20-1; d_call: TRBD2; clone_size: many; j_call: TRBJ2-7; cdr3_nt: TGCAGTGCTGCTGGACTAGCGGGATCCTACGAGCAGTACTTC; cdr3_aa: CSAAGLAGSYEQYF
v_call: TRBV20-1; d_call: NA; clone_size: many; j_call: TRBJ2-7; cdr3_nt: TGCAGTGCTAGTCCCGGGAGCTACGAGCAGTACTTC; cdr3_aa: CSASPGSYEQYF
v_call: TRBV5-5; d_call: NA; clone_size: many; j_call: TRBJ2-1; cdr3_nt: TGTGCCAGCAGCTTGGACGGCCTCTCCTACAATGAGCAGTTCTTC; cdr3_aa: CASSLDGLSYNEQFF
v_call: TRBV5-1; d_call: TRBD2; clone_size: NA; j_call: TRBJ2-5; cdr3_nt: TGCGCCAGCAGCCCATCTAGCGGACAAGAGACCCAGTACTTC; cdr3_aa: CASSPSSGQETQYF
v_call: TRBV6-2/TRBV6-3; d_call: NA; clone_size: few; j_call: TRBJ2-7; cdr3_nt: TGTGCCAGCAGAAGGAGTGGTCAGGGGAGCTCCTACGAGCAGTACTTC; cdr3_aa: CASRRSGQGSSYEQYF
v_call: TRBV5-1; d_call: NA; clone_size: many; j_call: TRBJ2-6; cdr3_nt: TGCGCCAGCAGCTTGGCCCCAAGGGGTGGGGCCAACGTCCTGACTTTC; cdr3_aa: CASSLAPRGGANVLTF
v_call: TRBV14; d_call: TRBD1; clone_size: many; j_call: TRBJ1-1; cdr3_nt: TGTGCCAGCAGCCAACTGACAGGGGGCGGCACTGAAGCTTTCTTT; cdr3_aa: CASSQLTGGGTEAFF
v_call: TRBV5-5; d_call: TRBD2; clone_size: many; j_call: TRBJ2-1; cdr3_nt: TGTGCCAGCAGCAGCGGACTAGCGGGAGGGCCTTCCTACAATGAGCAGTTCTTC; cdr3_aa: CASSSGLAGGPSYNEQFF
v_call: TRBV4-1; d_call: NA; clone_size: NA; j_call: TRBJ2-1; cdr3_nt: TGCGCCAGCAGCCCCAGATCGGGGGGGACAGGTCAAAATGAGCAGTTCTTC; cdr3_aa: CASSPRSGGTGQNEQFF
v_call: TRBV6-5; d_call: NA; clone_size: many; j_call: TRBJ1-6; cdr3_nt: TGTGCCAGCAATGACAGAGTGGATTCACCCCTCCACTTT; cdr3_aa: CASNDRVDSPLHF
v_call: TRBV6-2/TRBV6-3; d_call: NA; clone_size: NA; j_call: TRBJ2-6; cdr3_nt: TGTTCCAGCAGTTACGGAAGCGGTTACTCTGGGGCCAACGTCCTGACTTTC; cdr3_aa: CSSSYGSGYSGANVLTF
v_call: TRBV28; d_call: TRBD2; clone_size: NA; j_call: TRBJ2-1; cdr3_nt: TGTGCCAGCAGGACTAGCGGGCCATACAATGAGCAGTTCTTC; cdr3_aa: CASRTSGPYNEQFF
v_call: TRBV7-9; d_call: TRBD1; clone_size: many; j_call: TRBJ2-7; cdr3_nt: TGTGCCAGCAGCCCCCCGGGACAGTTCTACGAGCAGTACTTC; cdr3_aa: CASSPPGQFYEQYF
v_call: TRBV19; d_call: NA; clone_size: many; j_call: TRBJ1-2; cdr3_nt: TGTGCCAGTAGGATGCGGACGGGGGACAACTATGGCTACACCTTC; cdr3_aa: CASRMRTGDNYGYTF